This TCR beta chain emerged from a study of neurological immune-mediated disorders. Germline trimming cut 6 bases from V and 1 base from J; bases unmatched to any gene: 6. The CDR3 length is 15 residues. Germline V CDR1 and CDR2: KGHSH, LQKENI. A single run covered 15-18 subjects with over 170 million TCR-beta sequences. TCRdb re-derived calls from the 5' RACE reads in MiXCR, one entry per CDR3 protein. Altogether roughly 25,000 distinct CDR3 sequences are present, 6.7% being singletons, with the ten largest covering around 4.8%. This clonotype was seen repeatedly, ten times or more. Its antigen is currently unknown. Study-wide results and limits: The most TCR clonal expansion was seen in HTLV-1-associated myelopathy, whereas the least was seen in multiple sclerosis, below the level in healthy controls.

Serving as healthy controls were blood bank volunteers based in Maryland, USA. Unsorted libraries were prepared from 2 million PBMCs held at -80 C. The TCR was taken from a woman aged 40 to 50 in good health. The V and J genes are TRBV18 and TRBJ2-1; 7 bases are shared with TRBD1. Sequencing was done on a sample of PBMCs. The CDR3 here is CASSTQTGSYNEQFF. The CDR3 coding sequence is TGTGCCAGCTCCACTCAGACAGGGTCCTACAATGAGCAGTTCTTC.